The T cell receptor beta chain under discussion was sequenced for a study of beta chain features in type 1 diabetes. Study-level points and caveats: Fewer junction insertions and more nucleotide deletions appeared in type 1 diabetes patients. Resolution of whether HLA type affects TCRB rearrangement was not achieved here.

CDR1 is LNHDA, CDR2 SQIVND, per germline (reference sequence). The ends lost 5 bases at V and 1 base at J; junction bases unmatched: 6. The CDR3 runs 15 residues. This clone occurred a few times. What it recognizes is unknown. Investigators reverse transcribed all isolated RNA, so they sequenced expressed TCRB transcripts. Generated by immunoSEQ multiplex PCR, the TCRdb table keeps only in-frame clones and is missing some. The sample has some 900,000 clones, roughly 16% seen once; the top ten hold 0.02% to 0.025%. Cell sorting via CD45RO/CCR7/CD25/CD127/CD95/CD27 was performed to obtain CD4+ naive, central memory, regulatory and stem cell-like memory cells.

Sequencing was done on a sample of naive CD4+ T cells from blood. The chain uses TRBV19 and TRBJ2-5; 8 nucleotides align to TRBD1. The origin of this receptor is a woman under 30 in good health. CDR3 coding DNA: TGTGCCAGTAGTGAACTCGGACAGGGCCAAGAGACCCAGTACTTC. Protein: CASSELGQGQETQYF.